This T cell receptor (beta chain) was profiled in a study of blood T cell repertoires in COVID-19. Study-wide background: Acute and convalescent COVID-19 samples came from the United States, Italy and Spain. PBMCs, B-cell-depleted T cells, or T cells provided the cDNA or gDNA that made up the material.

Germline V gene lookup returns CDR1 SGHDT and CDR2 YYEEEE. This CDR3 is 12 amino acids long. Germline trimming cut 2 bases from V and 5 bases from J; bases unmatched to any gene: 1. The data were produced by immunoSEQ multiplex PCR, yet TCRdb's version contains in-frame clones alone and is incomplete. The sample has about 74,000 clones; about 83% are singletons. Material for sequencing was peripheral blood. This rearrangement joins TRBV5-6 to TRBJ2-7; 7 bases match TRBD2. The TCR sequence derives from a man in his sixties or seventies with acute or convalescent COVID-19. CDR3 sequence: CASSFGGDEQYF. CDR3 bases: TGTGCCAGCAGCTTTGGGGGGGACGAGCAGTACTTC. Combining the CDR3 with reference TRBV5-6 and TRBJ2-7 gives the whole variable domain DAGVTQSPTHLIKTRGQQVTLRCSPKSGHDTVSWYQQALGQGPQFIFQYYEEEERQRGNFPDRFSGHQFPNYSSELNVNALLLGDSALYLCASSFGGDEQYFGPGTRLTVT.